A single sample gave rise to the 26 T cell receptor beta chains below, sequenced in a study of a mutant IDH1 vaccine in newly diagnosed glioma. Described time point: week 47, end of study. In every dose of vaccine, 300 ug of mutant IDH1 20-mer peptide was given alongside topical imiquimod. Their antigens remain unidentified. TCRdb's copy holds only in-frame clones and misses some; the assay was immunoSEQ multiplex PCR. Among around 53,000 clones listed, 84% were seen once. Sequences were derived from PBMCs, sampled from a glioma patient whose treatment included an IDH1 peptide vaccine. The receptor source for this set is a woman aged 25 to 39 with glioma. Some clones in this sample may be carry-over from other donors' samples.

The chain joins TRBV27 to TRBJ2-7; weak D call: TRBD2 (6 bases). Germline CDR1 reads MNHEY; CDR2 reads SMNVEV (reference sequence). This CDR3 spans 14 amino acids. V was clipped by 2 bases and J by 2 bases, with 10 bases between them. The CDR3 reads CASSLGGGPYEQYF. DNA for the CDR3: TGTGCCAGCAGTTTAGGGGGAGGCCCCTACGAGCAGTACTTC.

The rearrangement links TRBV27 to TRBJ2-7; 11 nucleotides agree with TRBD2. Trimming took 6 bases from V and 3 from J; bases not matched to a gene: 4. This CDR3 contains 14 residues. Germline V gene data show CDR1 as MNHEY and CDR2 as SMNVEV (reference sequence). In DNA form, the CDR3 reads TGTGCCAGCAGGCCTAGCGGGGGGATCTACGAGCAGTACTTC. As protein: CASRPSGGIYEQYF.

The rearrangement joins TRBV6-5 to TRBJ1-1; TRBD1 might be the D (5 bases). Trimming stripped 5 bases from V and 4 bases from J, with 8 bases between. The CDR3 is 12 residues long. The germline gives CDR1 MNHEY, CDR2 SVGAGI. The CDR3 DNA reads as TGTGCCAGCAGTCACCAGGGCACTGAAGCTTTCTTT. Translating it yields CASSHQGTEAFF.

This chain's CDR3 is CASTPYTGGQETQYF. CDR3 sequence (DNA): TGTGCCAGCACCCCCTATACGGGAGGGCAAGAGACCCAGTACTTC. The chain recombines TRBV25-1 with TRBJ2-5; 8 positions agree with TRBD2. The V and J ends lost 7 bases and 2 bases, in that order; junction bases with no gene match: 9. This CDR3 is built from 15 residues. The germline gives CDR1 MGHDK, CDR2 SYGVNS.

The chain couples TRBV4-1 to TRBJ1-2, with D possibly TRBD1 on 6 matching bases. The CDR3 runs to 18 residues. Trimming left V 0 bases short and J 10 bases short, with 27 bases between. Germline CDR1 and CDR2: MGHRA and YSYEKL. CDR3 bases: TGCGCCAGCAGCCAAGATCAGTCGACAGGCCCAATGCGGAATGCCTACACCTTC. Translated, it gives CASSQDQSTGPMRNAYTF.

The rearrangement links TRBV6-5 to TRBJ2-7, with D possibly being TRBD1 (6 bases). Germline-derived CDR1 and CDR2 are MNHEY and SVGAGI. Deletions cut 2 bases from V and 0 bases from J, with 11 bases between. The CDR3 loop spans 15 amino acids. CDR3 amino acids: CASSYGTPSSYEQYF. In nucleotides, the CDR3 is TGTGCCAGCAGTTACGGGACACCGAGCTCCTACGAGCAGTACTTC.

This clone was found a few times. The same CDR3 is also encoded by other DNA sequences in this sample. The chain has TRBV9 and TRBJ2-1, with a weak D call TRBD1 (6 bases). The germline CDR1 and CDR2 sequences are SGDLS and YYNGEE. Trimming left V 2 bases short and J 4 bases short, with 10 bases between. This CDR3 comprises 14 residues. The CDR3 loop is CASSVEDRYNEQFF. The DNA of the CDR3 is TGTGCCAGCAGCGTGGAGGACAGATACAATGAGCAGTTCTTC.

The chain couples TRBV2 to TRBJ1-5, with no clear D. This CDR3 has 15 amino acids. The V end lost 6 bases, the J end lost 0 bases, and 12 bases lay between the germline ends. Germline loops: CDR1 SNHLY, CDR2 FYNNEI. CDR3 protein: CASRRTDYSNQPQHF. CDR3 DNA: TGTGCCAGCAGGAGGACCGACTATAGCAATCAGCCCCAGCATTTT.

This rearrangement joins TRBV9 to TRBJ1-2; a weak D match, TRBD1 (5 bases). CDR1 is SGDLS and CDR2 is YYNGEE in the germline V gene. V dropped 4 bases and J dropped 2 bases, with 12 bases sitting between them. The CDR3 is 14 amino acids. The CDR3: CASSSQGTNYGYTF. The DNA for the CDR3 is TGTGCCAGCAGCTCCCAGGGCACAAACTATGGCTACACCTTC.

J is TRBJ1-1 and V is TRBV27; TRBD1 aligns across 8 bases. Germline trimming cut 4 bases from V and 7 bases from J; bases unmatched to any gene: 5. The CDR3 consists of 13 residues. The germline gives CDR1 MNHEY, CDR2 SMNVEV (reference sequence). CDR3 region: CASSSRTGYEAFF. CDR3 DNA sequence: TGTGCCAGCAGTTCCCGGACAGGGTATGAAGCTTTCTTT.

J is TRBJ2-7 and V is TRBV18, with D possibly being TRBD2 (6 bases). The CDR3 totals 14 residues. Trimming pared 0 bases from V and 5 bases from J, leaving 11 bases between. Germline V gene data show CDR1 as KGHSH and CDR2 as LQKENI. The CDR3 sequence: CASSPPGRINEQYF. The DNA of the CDR3 is TGTGCCAGCTCACCACCGGGGAGGATCAACGAGCAGTACTTC.

The V gene is TRBV11-2, the J gene TRBJ2-3; a weak D match, TRBD2 (6 bases). V lost 4 bases to trimming and J lost 1 base, with 15 bases between them. The CDR3 totals 16 residues. Germline V gene lookup returns CDR1 SGHAT and CDR2 FQNNGV. As DNA, the CDR3 is TGTGCCAGCAGCTACTCCTCCCGCGGGGGCACAGATACGCAGTATTTT. Protein: CASSYSSRGGTDTQYF. The full variable domain, its missing parts supplied by reference TRBV11-2 and TRBJ2-3, is EAGVAQSPRYKIIEKRQSVAFWCNPISGHATLYWYQQILGQGPKLLIQFQNNGVVDDSQLPKDRFSAERLKGVDSTLKIQPAKLEDSAVYLCASSYSSRGGTDTQYFGPGTRLTVL.

This chain joins TRBV25-1 and TRBJ2-3, with 9 bases matching TRBD1. Germline loops: CDR1 MGHDK, CDR2 SYGVNS. The CDR3 has 15 residues. Trimming took 5 bases from V and 4 from J; bases not matched to a gene: 7. In nucleotides, the CDR3 is TGTGCCAGCAGTATCCGGGACAGGGACCCAGATACGCAGTATTTT. It is translated as CASSIRDRDPDTQYF.

The chain couples TRBV2 to TRBJ2-7; D remains unclear. Trimming removed 0 bases at V and 3 bases at J, with 12 bases between. The CDR3 covers 15 residues. Germline V gives CDR1 SNHLY, CDR2 FYNNEI. CDR3 sequence: CASSEAPGGYYEQYF. The CDR3 DNA follows: TGTGCCAGCAGTGAAGCGCCGGGCGGATACTACGAGCAGTACTTC.

J is TRBJ1-5 and V is TRBV6-1; D is unresolved. The CDR3 spans 14 residues. Germline CDR1 and CDR2: MNHNS and SASEGT. The V end lost 2 bases, the J end lost 3 bases, and 8 bases lay between the germline ends. CDR3 DNA: TGTGCCAGCAGTGAACAGTACTACAATCAGCCCCAGCATTTT. Encoded protein: CASSEQYYNQPQHF.

V is TRBV18 and J is TRBJ1-2; 8 bases align to TRBD1. V shed 5 bases, J shed 8 bases, and the junction held 16 bases outside the gene matches. The CDR3 spans 16 residues. The germline CDR1 and CDR2 sequences are KGHSH and LQKENI. Here the CDR3 DNA reads TGTGCCAGCTCAAGACTCCTCGACCAGGGGGCAGGGGGCTACACCTTC. The encoded protein is CASSRLLDQGAGGYTF.

The chain combines TRBV15 with TRBJ2-1, with unresolved D. CDR3 size: 14 residues. V was clipped by 0 bases and J by 6 bases, with 9 bases between them. The germline V gene has CDR1 LNHNV and CDR2 YYDKDF (reference sequence). The CDR3: CATSRDVVPNEQFF. CDR3 sequence (DNA): TGTGCCACCAGCAGAGATGTAGTACCCAATGAGCAGTTCTTC. Combining the CDR3 with reference TRBV15 and TRBJ2-1 gives the whole variable domain DAMVIQNPRYQVTQFGKPVTLSCSQTLNHNVMYWYQQKSSQAPKLLFHYYDKDFNNEADTPDNFQSRRPNTSFCFLDIRSPGLGDTAMYLCATSRDVVPNEQFFGPGTRLTVL.

This clone was seen a single time. In DNA form, the CDR3 reads TGTGCCAGCAGTACGACAGGGAACACTGAAGCTTTCTTT. Its translation is CASSTTGNTEAFF. This chain uses TRBV27 with TRBJ1-1, with D maybe TRBD1 (6 bases). The CDR3 contains 13 residues. V was clipped by 5 bases and J by 1 base, with 8 bases between them. Germline CDR1 reads MNHEY; CDR2 reads SMNVEV (reference sequence).

The chain joins TRBV14 to TRBJ2-5, with TRBD2 matching over 7 bases. The junction had 8 bases not matched to a gene; V was cut back by 2 bases and J by 5 bases. Per the germline V gene, CDR1 is SGHDN and CDR2 is FVKESK. The CDR3 spans 15 residues. CDR3 amino acids: CASSQRAGFRETQYF. The DNA of the CDR3 is TGTGCCAGCAGCCAAAGAGCGGGATTCCGGGAGACCCAGTACTTC.

V and J are TRBV29-1 and TRBJ2-1; 15 bases match TRBD2. This CDR3 region has 17 residues. Per germline, CDR1 SQVTM and CDR2 ANQGSEA. V trimming: 6 bases; J trimming: 8 bases; junction bases outside the gene matches: 14. The CDR3 region is CSVGLGLAGGWVDEQFF. CDR3 DNA: TGCAGCGTGGGACTTGGACTAGCGGGAGGGTGGGTCGATGAGCAGTTCTTC.

The chain couples TRBV5-1 to TRBJ2-1; D not resolved. CDR3 size: 12 residues. Trimming left V 0 bases short and J 8 bases short, with 6 bases between. Germline V gene data show CDR1 as SGHRS and CDR2 as YFSETQ. CDR3 sequence (DNA): TGCGCCAGCAGCTTGGTAAGGGATGAGCAGTTCTTC. This translates into CASSLVRDEQFF.

The V call is TRBV9, the J call TRBJ1-5; D is unclear. This CDR3 comprises 14 residues. Deletions cut 0 bases from V and 5 bases from J, with 9 bases between. The V gene's germline CDR1 is SGDLS and CDR2 YYNGEE. CDR3 in DNA: TGTGCCAGCAGCGTAGGCTGGGTAGATCAGCCCCAGCATTTT. This encodes CASSVGWVDQPQHF.

The chain couples TRBV11-2 to TRBJ2-7; no definite D call. Per germline, CDR1 SGHAT and CDR2 FQNNGV. Deletions cut 1 base from V and 2 bases from J, with 12 bases between. CDR3 length equals 15 residues. In DNA, the CDR3 is TGTGCCAGCAGCTTAGCCGGGCCAAATCCCTACGAGCAGTACTTC. This gives the protein CASSLAGPNPYEQYF.

This clone was seen just once. The chain combines TRBV10-3 with TRBJ2-5; D not resolved. The CDR3 runs to 12 residues. The V gene's germline CDR1 is ENHRY and CDR2 SYGVKD. V was pared by 10 bases and J by 1 base, with 10 bases between. In DNA, the CDR3 is TGTGCCACCCGGGCCCTCCAAGAGACCCAGTACTTC. It translates to CATRALQETQYF.

This clone has more than one count but fewer than ten. The identical CDR3 is also encoded by other nucleotide sequences in the sample. The V and J genes are TRBV27 and TRBJ1-5; D perhaps matches TRBD1 (6 bases). The V end lost 5 bases, the J end lost 2 bases, and 13 bases lay between the germline ends. The CDR3 is 15 residues long. The V gene's germline CDR1 is MNHEY and CDR2 SMNVEV (reference sequence). This chain's CDR3 is CASSLQGAGNQPQHF. In DNA form, the CDR3 reads TGTGCCAGCAGTCTACAGGGAGCTGGCAATCAGCCCCAGCATTTT.

The chain couples TRBV13 to TRBJ1-2; D might be TRBD1 (5 bases). Germline CDR1 reads PRHDT; CDR2 reads FYEKMQ (reference sequence). CDR3 length: 15 amino acids. V lost 5 bases to trimming and J lost 3 bases, with 16 bases between them. CDR3 sequence reads: CASSPTFGDYYGYTF. DNA for the CDR3: TGTGCCAGCAGCCCGACGTTCGGGGACTACTATGGCTACACCTTC.